These 13 T cell receptor beta chains came from one sample sequenced in a study of blood T cells in healthy people across ages. Primers used in a second PCR of about 7 to 12 cycles were a sample-barcoded 5' primer and a J-beta primer mix. TCRdb reprocessed the 5' RACE reads via MiXCR and lists one record per CDR3 protein. The sample yields about 640,000 distinct CDR3 sequences, under 65% seen once. Source material: blood. Every receptor here comes from a man aged 55-75 years in good health.

The V and J genes are TRBV28 and TRBJ2-1, with 8 bases matching TRBD2. Trimming removed 5 bases from V and 7 bases from J; junction bases left unmatched: 13. Germline CDR1 and CDR2: MDHEN and SYDVKM. The CDR3 has 16 amino acids. The CDR3 nucleotides are TGTGCCAGCAGTCCCGGGGGTAGCGGGGCTCGTAATGAGCAGTTCTTC. Translating gives CASSPGGSGARNEQFF. Full variable domain (rest looked up from reference TRBV28 and TRBJ2-1): DVKVTQSSRYLVKRTGEKVFLECVQDMDHENMFWYRQDPGLGLRLIYFSYDVKMKEKGDIPEGYSVSREKKERFSLILESASTNQTSMYLCASSPGGSGARNEQFFGPGTRLTVL.

The table lists this clonotype with a count of one. The chain has TRBV11-2 and TRBJ2-3; 14 positions match TRBD2. Per the germline V gene, CDR1 is SGHAT and CDR2 is FQNNGV. The CDR3 length is 17 residues. V was pared by 5 bases and J by 7 bases, with 11 bases of the junction left unmatched. CDR3 coding DNA: TGTGCCAGCAGCCCAATCAGGACTAGCGGGGGGCGGCATACGCAGTATTTT. It is translated as CASSPIRTSGGRHTQYF.

In nucleotides, the CDR3 is TGCGCCAGCAGGGACACCGGGACAGGGGTAGAGACCCAGTACTTC. Translated: CASRDTGTGVETQYF. J is TRBJ2-5 and V is TRBV4-1; 10 bases agree with TRBD1. Germline loops: CDR1 MGHRA, CDR2 YSYEKL. V dropped 6 bases and J dropped 4; count of bases not matched to a gene: 8. The length of the CDR3 is 15 residues.

The chain carries TRBV4-1 and TRBJ2-3; D uncertain. The CDR3 is made up of 14 amino acids. V was cut by 1 base and J by 4 bases, with 9 bases left in between. The germline gives CDR1 MGHRA, CDR2 YSYEKL. The CDR3 sequence: CASSQVGPADTQYF. The DNA for the CDR3 is TGCGCCAGCAGCCAAGTTGGGCCAGCAGATACGCAGTATTTT.

The chain uses TRBV7-2 and TRBJ1-2; D possibly corresponds to TRBD1 (5 bases). This CDR3 comprises 16 residues. The V end was cut by 5 bases, the J end by 4 bases, with 20 bases between. Germline V lookup: CDR1 SGHTA, CDR2 FQGNSA. The CDR3 sequence is CASSPRLGELPYGYTF. DNA for the CDR3: TGTGCCAGCAGCCCCCGGTTGGGGGAGTTGCCCTATGGCTACACCTTC.

The chain has TRBV10-3 and TRBJ2-5, with 10 positions matching TRBD1. The closer fit of TRBJ2-7 to the DNA end suggests the J call may be wrong. Looked up from germline, CDR1 is ENHRY and CDR2 is SYGVKD. The length of the CDR3 is 15 residues. The CDR3 DNA reads as TGTGCCATCAGTTCTCCGGGACAGGGGTACTACGAGCAGTACTTC. It encodes CAISSPGQGYYEQYF.

V gene TRBV6-1 combines with J gene TRBJ1-1, with 8 bases matching TRBD1. CDR1 MNHNS and CDR2 SASEGT come from the germline V gene. V dropped 7 bases and J dropped 5; count of bases not matched to a gene: 9. This CDR3 has 14 amino acids. CDR3 nucleotides: TGTGCCAGCAAACTCGACAGGGGCGGAACTGAAGCTTTCTTT. It yields the protein CASKLDRGGTEAFF.

Details on this clonotype: At one boundary the junction diverges from the germline segment, which might be a read error. This chain connects TRBV2 to TRBJ2-1; 9 bases are shared with TRBD2. Per the germline V gene, CDR1 is SNHLY and CDR2 is FYNNEI. This CDR3 region has 15 residues. CDR3 coding DNA: TGTGCCAGCAGTCCCTTAGCGGGGGCCCTTAATGGGCAGTTCTTC. This translates into CASSPLAGALNGQFF.

The chain has TRBV29-1 and TRBJ1-2; TRBD1 might be the D (5 bases). The CDR3 loop spans 12 amino acids. CDR1 is SQVTM, CDR2 ANQGSEA, per germline. V was pared by 5 bases and J by 1 base, with 8 bases between. The CDR3 coding sequence is TGCAGCGTTCAGACAGATAACTATGGCTACACCTTC. It yields the protein CSVQTDNYGYTF.

This sequence joins TRBV4-2 and TRBJ2-7; TRBD2 matches at 11 bases. In germline, CDR1 is LGHNA, CDR2 YNFKEQ. V trimming: 4 bases; J trimming: 4 bases; junction bases outside the gene matches: 9. The CDR3 sequence is 16 residues long. The CDR3 loop is CASSPTSGGAKYEQYF. In DNA form, the CDR3 reads TGTGCCAGCAGCCCCACTAGCGGGGGCGCGAAGTACGAGCAGTACTTC.

V usage is TRBV4-1 and J usage is TRBJ1-5; D is perhaps TRBD1 (6 bases). The CDR3 length is 15 residues. CDR1 and CDR2 (germline): MGHRA, YSYEKL. The V gene lost 8 bases and the J gene lost 0 bases, with 14 bases spanning the gap. CDR3 DNA sequence: TGCGCCAGCGGCCCTGAGGGGGATAGCAATCAGCCCCAGCATTTT. Translated, it gives CASGPEGDSNQPQHF.

This sequence joins TRBV29-1 and TRBJ1-2, with D perhaps matching TRBD1 (5 bases). CDR3 length: 14 residues. Trimming took off 7 bases at V and 2 bases at J, with 17 bases between the two ends. Germline V gene data show CDR1 as SQVTM and CDR2 as ANQGSEA. Written as DNA, the CDR3 is TGCAGCGCCGACTCGGGCCGGGGGAACTATGGCTACACCTTC. Encoded protein: CSADSGRGNYGYTF.

This chain connects TRBV6-5 to TRBJ1-2, with a possible D match to TRBD1 (5 bases). Trimming left V 6 bases short and J 0 bases short, with 8 bases between. The germline gives CDR1 MNHEY, CDR2 SVGAGI. This CDR3 spans 13 amino acids. The CDR3 spells CASRETANYGYTF. In nucleotides, the CDR3 is TGTGCCAGCAGGGAGACAGCTAACTATGGCTACACCTTC.